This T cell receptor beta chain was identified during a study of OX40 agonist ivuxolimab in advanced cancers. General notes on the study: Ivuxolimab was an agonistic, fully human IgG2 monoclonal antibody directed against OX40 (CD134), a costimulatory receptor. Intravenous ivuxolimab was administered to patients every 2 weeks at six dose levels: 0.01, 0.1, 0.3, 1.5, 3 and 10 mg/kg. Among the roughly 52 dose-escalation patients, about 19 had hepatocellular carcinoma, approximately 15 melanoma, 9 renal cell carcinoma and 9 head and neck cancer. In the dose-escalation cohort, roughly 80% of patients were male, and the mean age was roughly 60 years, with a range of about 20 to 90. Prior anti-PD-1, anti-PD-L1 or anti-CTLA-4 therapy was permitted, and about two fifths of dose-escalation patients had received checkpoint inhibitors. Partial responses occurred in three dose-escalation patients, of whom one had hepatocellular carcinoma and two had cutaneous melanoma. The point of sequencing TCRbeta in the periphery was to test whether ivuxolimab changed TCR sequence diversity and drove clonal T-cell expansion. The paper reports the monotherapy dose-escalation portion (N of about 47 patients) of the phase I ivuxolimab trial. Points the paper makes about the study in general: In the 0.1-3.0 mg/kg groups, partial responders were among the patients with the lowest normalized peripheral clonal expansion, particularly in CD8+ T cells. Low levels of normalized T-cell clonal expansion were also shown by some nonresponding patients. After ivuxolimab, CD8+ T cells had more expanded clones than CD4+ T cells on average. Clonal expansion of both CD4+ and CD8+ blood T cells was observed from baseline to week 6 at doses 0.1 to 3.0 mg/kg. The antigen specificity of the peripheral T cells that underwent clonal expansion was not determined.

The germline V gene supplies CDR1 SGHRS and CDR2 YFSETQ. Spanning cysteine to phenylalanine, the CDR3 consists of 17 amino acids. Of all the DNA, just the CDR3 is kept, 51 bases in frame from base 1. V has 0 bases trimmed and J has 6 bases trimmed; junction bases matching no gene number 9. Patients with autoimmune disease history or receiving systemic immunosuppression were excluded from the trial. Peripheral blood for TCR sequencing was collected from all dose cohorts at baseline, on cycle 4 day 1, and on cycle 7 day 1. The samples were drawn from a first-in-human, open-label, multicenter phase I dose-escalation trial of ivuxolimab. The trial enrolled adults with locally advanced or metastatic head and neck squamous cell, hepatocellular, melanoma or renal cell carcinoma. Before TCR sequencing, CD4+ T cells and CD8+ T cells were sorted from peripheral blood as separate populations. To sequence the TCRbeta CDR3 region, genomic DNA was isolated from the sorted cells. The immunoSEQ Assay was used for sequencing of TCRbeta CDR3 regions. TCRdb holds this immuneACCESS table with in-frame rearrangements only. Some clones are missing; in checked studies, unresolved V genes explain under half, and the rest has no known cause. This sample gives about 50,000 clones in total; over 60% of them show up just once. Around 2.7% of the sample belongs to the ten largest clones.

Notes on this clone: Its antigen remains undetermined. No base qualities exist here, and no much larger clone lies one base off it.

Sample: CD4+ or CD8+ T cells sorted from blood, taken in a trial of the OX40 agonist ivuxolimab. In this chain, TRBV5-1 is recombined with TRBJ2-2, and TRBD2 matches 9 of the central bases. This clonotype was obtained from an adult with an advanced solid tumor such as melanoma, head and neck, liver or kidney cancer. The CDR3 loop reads CASSLVSSGIRSGELFF. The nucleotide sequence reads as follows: TGCGCCAGCAGCTTGGTATCTAGCGGGATCCGATCCGGGGAGCTGTTTTTT. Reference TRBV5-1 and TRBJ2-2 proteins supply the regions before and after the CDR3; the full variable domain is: KAGVTQTPRYLIKTRGQQVTLSCSPISGHRSVSWYQQTPGQGLQFLFEYFSETQRNKGNFPGRFSGRQFSNSRSEMNVSTLELGDSALYLCASSLVSSGIRSGELFFGEGSRLTVL.